This TCR beta chain appears in the sequencing data of a study of cytomegalovirus exposure and HLA in healthy donors. Generated by immunoSEQ multiplex PCR, the TCRdb table keeps only in-frame clones and is missing some. Among fewer than 250,000 clones listed, around four fifths were seen once. A word on this clone: The antigen is undetermined.

General study points: As was reported, the classifier diagnosed cytomegalovirus status with high specificity and sensitivity. Three CMV-associated chains proved CMV antigen-specific in vitro.

The donors were part of the roughly 130-subject validation cohort, which stood apart from the 666-subject first cohort. Germline V gene sequence: CDR1 SNHLY, CDR2 FYNNEI. The CDR3 is made up of 15 amino acids. V shed 5 bases, J shed 4 bases, and the junction held 9 bases outside the gene matches. Sample: PBMCs. This TCR was recovered from a woman in her late teens or twenties in good health and CMV-seronegative. This chain connects TRBV2 to TRBJ2-3; 7 bases agree with TRBD2. The CDR3 region is CASSSPWGGADTQYF. CDR3 in DNA: TGTGCCAGCAGTTCCCCGTGGGGGGGGGCAGATACGCAGTATTTT.